Listed here are 18 T cell receptor beta chains from one sample, sequenced in a study of blood T cells in healthy people across ages. With a J-beta primer mix and a sample-barcoded 5' primer, a second PCR ran about 7 to 12 cycles. One entry per CDR3 protein, called by TCRdb with MiXCR from the 5' RACE reads. The data contain about 1 million distinct CDR3 sequences, more than 35% of them singletons. Input material: blood. The receptors originated from a woman aged 55-75 years in good health.

This rearrangement joins TRBV4-1 to TRBJ2-7, with 9 bases that match TRBD1. The J call is in doubt because the DNA end fits TRBJ2-4 better. Germline loops: CDR1 MGHRA, CDR2 YSYEKL. The CDR3 is 15 residues long. CDR3 in amino acids: CASSKTGGAWDIQYF. CDR3 DNA: TGCGCCAGCAGCAAAACAGGGGGCGCTTGGGACATTCAGTACTTC.

This clonotype appeared a few times. The V gene is TRBV9, the J gene TRBJ2-7; D not certain. The CDR3 contains 13 residues. V lost 4 bases and J lost 7, with 15 bases in between. Germline V gene lookup returns CDR1 SGDLS and CDR2 YYNGEE. CDR3 nucleotide sequence: TGTGCCAGCAGCCCCAGCAACCACAATGAGCAGTACTTC. Amino acids: CASSPSNHNEQYF.

This clonotype was found a few times. This sequence joins TRBV5-1 and TRBJ2-1; 8 bases are shared with TRBD2. V shed 0 bases, J shed 0 bases, and the junction held 11 bases outside the gene matches. The CDR3 sequence is 19 residues long. From germline, CDR1 is SGHRS and CDR2 YFSETQ. CDR3: CASSLAGGSGIGSYNEQFF. The CDR3 DNA sequence: TGCGCCAGCAGCTTGGCCGGAGGTAGCGGGATCGGCTCCTACAATGAGCAGTTCTTC. Based on the CDR3 plus reference TRBV5-1 and TRBJ2-1, the full variable domain is KAGVTQTPRYLIKTRGQQVTLSCSPISGHRSVSWYQQTPGQGLQFLFEYFSETQRNKGNFPGRFSGRQFSNSRSEMNVSTLELGDSALYLCASSLAGGSGIGSYNEQFFGPGTRLTVL.

The chain employs TRBV20-1 and TRBJ1-5; the match to TRBD1 covers 8 bases. With 0 bases clipped from V and 0 bases from J, the junction kept 10 bases outside the gene matches. This CDR3 is 18 amino acids long. Germline assignment: CDR1 DFQATT and CDR2 SNEGSKA (reference sequence). The CDR3: CSARDQNRGSYSNQPQHF. CDR3 nucleotide sequence: TGCAGTGCTAGAGATCAAAACAGGGGGTCTTATAGCAATCAGCCCCAGCATTTT.

A single count supports this clonotype. This chain connects TRBV13 to TRBJ2-4; D unclear. Germline CDR1 reads PRHDT; CDR2 reads FYEKMQ (reference sequence). The V end was cut by 1 base, the J end by 5 bases, with 6 bases between. The CDR3 is 13 residues long. CDR3 residues: CASSLVRENIQYF. CDR3 coding DNA: TGTGCCAGCAGCTTAGTTCGGGAAAACATTCAGTACTTC.

The rearrangement uses TRBV25-1 and TRBJ1-6, with TRBD1 identical over 8 bases. The CDR3 runs 14 residues. Germline CDR1 is MGHDK and CDR2 is SYGVNS. V gave up 1 base and J gave up 10 bases; unmatched junction bases: 3. The CDR3 DNA reads TGTGCCAGCAGTGAATGGACAGGGAACTCACCCCTCCACTTT. Its protein product is CASSEWTGNSPLHF.

CDR3 sequence (DNA): TGTGCCAGCAGCCCCAGCGAGAGCTCCTACAATGAGCAGTACTTC. Protein product: CASSPSESSYNEQYF. This rearrangement joins TRBV6-5 to TRBJ2-1, with unresolved D. The J call may be wrong; the DNA end is better matched by TRBJ2-7. This CDR3 region has 15 residues. Germline CDR1 and CDR2: MNHEY and SVGAGI.

The sample holds a few counts of this clonotype. The rearrangement links TRBV20-1 to TRBJ2-7; TRBD2 agrees at 10 bases. This CDR3 spans 13 amino acids. The germline CDR1 and CDR2 sequences are DFQATT and SNEGSKA (reference sequence). With 4 bases clipped from V and 6 bases from J, the junction kept 6 bases outside the gene matches. Written as DNA, the CDR3 is TGCAGTGCTAAGTCTAGCGGGAGCGGCGAGCAGTACTTC. Translation gives CSAKSSGSGEQYF.

The chain is built from TRBV9 and TRBJ2-1; D is unresolved. Germline-derived CDR1 and CDR2 are SGDLS and YYNGEE. V lost 0 bases to trimming and J lost 5 bases, with 3 bases between them. The CDR3 covers 12 residues. The CDR3 sequence: CASSVGHNEQFF. The DNA for the CDR3 is TGTGCCAGCAGCGTAGGTCACAATGAGCAGTTCTTC.

The chain is built from TRBV5-1 and TRBJ2-5, with 14 positions matching TRBD2. This CDR3 is 19 amino acids long. Germline CDR1 SGHRS, CDR2 YFSETQ. With 3 bases clipped from V and 1 base from J, the junction kept 11 bases outside the gene matches. CDR3 loop: CASSWGTGLAGVSQETQYF. CDR3 nucleotides: TGCGCCAGCAGCTGGGGCACGGGACTAGCGGGAGTCAGCCAAGAGACCCAGTACTTC.

There are a few counts of this clonotype. A much larger clone is a single base away; this may be a read error. CDR3 protein: CASSERGGYDYTF. CDR3 bases: TGTGCCAGCAGTGAAAGGGGTGGCTATGACTACACCTTC. V and J are TRBV7-3 and TRBJ1-2, with D perhaps TRBD1 (5 bases). This CDR3 comprises 13 residues. Germline CDR1 and CDR2: SGHTA and FQGTGA.

The rearrangement uses TRBV11-2 and TRBJ2-1; 8 positions match TRBD1. With 1 base clipped from V and 4 bases from J, the junction kept 12 bases outside the gene matches. The CDR3 contains 18 residues. Germline V gene sequence: CDR1 SGHAT, CDR2 FQNNGV. The CDR3 is CASSLVGVGQGLYNEQFF. CDR3 bases: TGTGCCAGCAGCTTAGTTGGGGTAGGACAGGGTTTATACAATGAGCAGTTCTTC.

This chain links TRBV18 with TRBJ2-7, with D possibly being TRBD2 (5 bases). The germline V gene encodes CDR1 KGHSH and CDR2 LQKENI. This CDR3 spans 19 amino acids. Trimming removed 1 base from V and 4 bases from J, with 26 bases in between. CDR3 nucleotide sequence: TGTGCCAGCTCACCACGGGCAGGAGGAGTCCCAGTCCCTCCTTACGAGCAGTACTTC. It encodes CASSPRAGGVPVPPYEQYF.

This chain connects TRBV20-1 to TRBJ2-7; a possible D gene is TRBD2 (6 bases). Trimming removed 0 bases at V and 0 bases at J, with 15 bases between. The CDR3 length is 16 residues. Germline assignment: CDR1 DFQATT and CDR2 SNEGSKA (reference sequence). The CDR3 region is CSAREDASAYSYEQYF. CDR3 DNA sequence: TGCAGTGCTAGAGAGGACGCTAGCGCGTACTCCTACGAGCAGTACTTC.

Regarding this clonotype: Since a much larger clone is just one base distant, this may be a read error. The V gene is TRBV7-9, the J gene TRBJ2-3; TRBD2 aligns across 10 bases. Germline CDR1 reads SEHNR; CDR2 reads FQNEAQ (reference sequence). The CDR3 loop spans 13 amino acids. The CDR3 bases are TGTGCCGGCAGCCTAGCGGGAGCTTATACGCAGTATTTT. Protein: CAGSLAGAYTQYF.

The genes are TRBV5-1 and TRBJ1-2, with 9 bases fitting TRBD1. Losses at the gene ends were 4 bases for V and 0 bases for J; bases not matched to a gene: 7. This CDR3 has 16 amino acids. Germline lookup yields CDR1 SGHRS and CDR2 YFSETQ. DNA for the CDR3: TGCGCCAGCAGCCTATGGGACAGGGCCGCTAACTATGGCTACACCTTC. Its protein is CASSLWDRAANYGYTF.

J is TRBJ2-1 and V is TRBV11-1; the match to TRBD2 covers 13 bases. The trim removed 2 bases at V and 5 bases at J, leaving 6 bases unmatched. The CDR3 is 17 residues long. Germline V gene lookup returns CDR1 SGHAT and CDR2 FQDESV (reference sequence). CDR3 sequence (DNA): TGTGCCAGCAGCTTAAAGGTCGGGACTAGCGGGGACAATGAGCAGTTCTTC. This encodes CASSLKVGTSGDNEQFF.

CDR3 coding DNA: TGTGCCAGCAGTTTATTCCGCGGGCCCTACGAGCAGTACTTC. This encodes CASSLFRGPYEQYF. The V gene is TRBV27, the J gene TRBJ2-7; maybe TRBD2 (5 bases). The V and J ends lost 1 base and 2 bases respectively, with 9 bases between them. The CDR3 runs to 14 residues. Looked up from germline, CDR1 is MNHEY and CDR2 is SMNVEV (reference sequence).